These 22 T cell receptor beta chains were all obtained from the same sample, sequenced in a study of cytomegalovirus exposure and HLA in healthy donors. Primers included in the PCR were 60 Vbeta and 13 Jbeta primers. TCRdb's table, derived via immunoSEQ multiplex PCR, lists solely in-frame clones and lacks some. The sample carries about 200,000 clones, about 77% recorded once. Sequenced: PBMCs. The receptors shown here come from a woman in her twenties or thirties in good health and CMV-seropositive.

The V and J genes are TRBV30 and TRBJ2-7; 7 bases are shared with TRBD1. The length of the CDR3 is 13 residues. The germline CDR1 and CDR2 sequences are GTSNPN and SVGIG (reference sequence). V lost 4 bases, J lost 6 bases, and 9 bases stayed unmatched. CDR3 sequence reads: CAWKIVAGGEQYF. As DNA, the CDR3 is TGTGCCTGGAAGATTGTAGCAGGGGGCGAGCAGTACTTC. The full variable domain, in which reference TRBV30 and TRBJ2-7 provide the parts outside the CDR3, is SQTIHQWPATLVQPVGSPLSLECTVEGTSNPNLYWYRQAAGRGLQLLFYSVGIGQISSEVPQNLSASRPQDRQFILSSKKLLLSDSGFYLCAWKIVAGGEQYFGPGTRLTVT.

CDR3 nucleotide sequence: TGTGCCAGCAGCCCCCAAGCGGGAGGTCTCTACAATGAGCAGTTCTTC. Residues: CASSPQAGGLYNEQFF. V usage is TRBV7-3 and J usage is TRBJ2-1; 9 nucleotides line up with TRBD2. Germline values: CDR1 SGHTA, CDR2 FQGTGA. This CDR3 has 16 amino acids. J lost 3 bases, V lost 5 bases, and 8 bases had no gene match.

Details on this clone: One end of the junction varies from germline; a read error may be responsible. The rearrangement links TRBV9 to TRBJ2-2; D is ambiguous. The germline V gene encodes CDR1 SGDLS and CDR2 YYNGEE. The CDR3 spans 13 residues. CDR3 in amino acids: CAGIRLNSGELFF. The CDR3 DNA sequence: TGTGCCGGAATTCGATTAAACAGCGGGGAGCTGTTTTTT.

The chain combines TRBV7-9 with TRBJ1-1; D is possibly TRBD1 (6 bases). Germline CDR1 is SEHNR and CDR2 is FQNEAQ (reference sequence). V shed 5 bases and J shed 5 bases, with 12 bases lying between them. This CDR3 spans 13 amino acids. CDR3: CASSLTGITEAFF. The CDR3 nucleotides are TGTGCCAGCAGCCTGACAGGAATTACTGAAGCTTTCTTT.

In its sample, this clone was seen a few times. The rearrangement joins TRBV7-2 to TRBJ1-2, with D perhaps matching TRBD1 (5 bases). The CDR3 sequence is 13 residues long. Trimming cost V 5 bases and J 4 bases, with 11 bases left between them. In germline, CDR1 is SGHTA, CDR2 FQGNSA. CDR3 DNA sequence: TGTGCCAGCAGCCCGGGACTGCCCTATGGCTACACCTTC. Translation gives CASSPGLPYGYTF.

This clone was seen many times. The chain combines TRBV6-6 with TRBJ1-2, with D possibly being TRBD1 (5 bases). The CDR3 extends over 14 amino acids. In germline, CDR1 is MNHNY, CDR2 SVGAGI (reference sequence). Trimming left V 0 bases short and J 5 bases short, with 10 bases between. The CDR3 bases are TGTGCCAGCAGTTACTCGCCAGGGTGGTATGGCTACACCTTC. It is translated as CASSYSPGWYGYTF.

The chain is built from TRBV5-4 and TRBJ2-3; tentative D call: TRBD1 (5 bases). The CDR3 runs 14 residues. The V end lost 2 bases, the J end lost 6 bases, and 13 bases lay between the germline ends. Per germline, CDR1 SGHNT and CDR2 YYREEE (reference sequence). The CDR3 spells CASSLVRDADTQYF. CDR3 DNA: TGTGCCAGCAGCTTAGTCAGGGATGCGGATACGCAGTATTTT.

The chain combines TRBV19 with TRBJ2-3; 11 positions agree with TRBD2. The V segment lost 9 bases and the J segment 2 bases; nucleotides outside the gene matches: 10. CDR3 length: 16 residues. Germline V CDR1 and CDR2: LNHDA, SQIVND (reference sequence). The CDR3 nucleotides read TGTGCCAGGGGTGGCCGGACTAGCGGGTTCACAGATACGCAGTATTTT. Translating it yields CARGGRTSGFTDTQYF.

V and J are TRBV9 and TRBJ2-7, with 8 bases matching TRBD2. From germline, CDR1 is SGDLS and CDR2 YYNGEE. The CDR3 runs to 17 residues. V lost 0 bases, J lost 0 bases, and 8 bases stayed unmatched. CDR3 DNA sequence: TGTGCCAGCAGCGTAGGCCCGAGAAGCGGGAGCTCCTACGAGCAGTACTTC. Amino acid sequence: CASSVGPRSGSSYEQYF.

The V and J genes are TRBV5-6 and TRBJ1-2; D is perhaps TRBD1 (6 bases). Between the trimmed V and J ends, which lost 0 bases and 2 bases, there was a span of 11 bases. The CDR3 runs 15 residues. CDR1 is SGHDT, CDR2 YYEEEE, per germline. CDR3 residues: CASSLGQVLNYGYTF. The CDR3 DNA follows: TGTGCCAGCAGCTTGGGACAGGTACTCAACTATGGCTACACCTTC.

The chain recombines TRBV5-1 with TRBJ1-1; 7 nucleotides match TRBD1. Germline V CDR1 and CDR2: SGHRS, YFSETQ. The CDR3 is 14 residues long. With 4 bases clipped from V and 5 bases from J, the junction kept 8 bases outside the gene matches. This chain's CDR3 is CASSTPGQRTEAFF. In DNA, the CDR3 is TGCGCCAGCAGCACCCCGGGACAGAGGACTGAAGCTTTCTTT.

V and J are TRBV5-1 and TRBJ1-1; D possibly corresponds to TRBD1 (6 bases). V was cut by 0 bases and J by 0 bases, with 9 bases left in between. Germline lookup yields CDR1 SGHRS and CDR2 YFSETQ. The CDR3 has 15 amino acids. The CDR3 DNA is TGCGCCAGCAGCTTGGAAGGACAGCTGAACACTGAAGCTTTCTTT. Translation: CASSLEGQLNTEAFF. The variable domain in full, with the rest retrieved from reference TRBV5-1 and TRBJ1-1, is KAGVTQTPRYLIKTRGQQVTLSCSPISGHRSVSWYQQTPGQGLQFLFEYFSETQRNKGNFPGRFSGRQFSNSRSEMNVSTLELGDSALYLCASSLEGQLNTEAFFGQGTRLTVV.

The J gene is TRBJ1-2, the V gene TRBV5-1; no definite D call. Trimming stripped 0 bases from V and 1 base from J, with 7 bases between. This CDR3 is 14 amino acids long. Germline assignment: CDR1 SGHRS and CDR2 YFSETQ. CDR3 amino acids: CASSLESVNYGYTF. In DNA, the CDR3 is TGCGCCAGCAGCTTGGAATCGGTTAACTATGGCTACACCTTC.

The chain carries TRBV18 and TRBJ2-5; 7 bases agree with TRBD1. Germline loops: CDR1 KGHSH, CDR2 LQKENI. Unmatched junction bases numbered 2, after V lost 4 bases and J lost 3 bases. The CDR3 is 13 residues long. The CDR3 DNA follows: TGTGCCAGCTCACAGGGACAGAAAGAGACCCAGTACTTC. It yields the protein CASSQGQKETQYF.

The chain links TRBV7-3 to TRBJ2-1; TRBD2 agrees at 7 bases. Germline trimming cut 11 bases from V and 0 bases from J; bases unmatched to any gene: 1. The CDR3 totals 12 residues. Germline V gene sequence: CDR1 SGHTA, CDR2 FQGTGA. In nucleotides, the CDR3 is TGTGCCGGGACTATCTCCTACAATGAGCAGTTCTTC. This encodes CAGTISYNEQFF.

The rearrangement links TRBV28 to TRBJ1-2, with TRBD1 matching over 7 bases. There are 16 residues in the CDR3. Looked up from germline, CDR1 is MDHEN and CDR2 is SYDVKM. Losses at the gene ends were 7 bases for V and 0 bases for J; bases not matched to a gene: 11. Here the CDR3 DNA reads TGTGCCAGCACCGAAGGAGGGACAGCTCCTAACTATGGCTACACCTTC. Translation gives CASTEGGTAPNYGYTF.

V is TRBV5-1 and J is TRBJ2-7; D is possibly TRBD1 (5 bases). Germline V CDR1 and CDR2: SGHRS, YFSETQ. Trimming took 0 bases from V and 0 from J, leaving 13 bases between them. The CDR3 loop spans 16 amino acids. The CDR3 protein is CASSLALTDFSYEQYF. The CDR3 coding sequence is TGCGCCAGCAGCTTGGCCTTGACAGACTTCTCCTACGAGCAGTACTTC.

To note about this clone: Different DNA sequences within this sample yield the same CDR3. This sequence joins TRBV28 and TRBJ1-5; 8 bases line up with TRBD1. After removal of 5 bases from V and 6 bases from J, the junction contained 6 bases not matched to a gene. This CDR3 region has 14 residues. Germline V CDR1 and CDR2: MDHEN, SYDVKM. The CDR3 sequence: CASSLGQGSQPQHF. As DNA, the CDR3 is TGTGCCAGCAGTCTAGGACAGGGTAGTCAGCCCCAGCATTTT.

The genes are TRBV15 and TRBJ1-4; 8 positions agree with TRBD1. Germline CDR1 and CDR2: LNHNV and YYDKDF (reference sequence). The CDR3 spans 15 residues. The junction had 8 bases not matched to a gene; V was cut back by 3 bases and J by 8 bases. The CDR3 bases are TGTGCCACCAGCAGGGAAGACAGGGGTCACGAAAAACTGTTTTTT. Amino acid sequence: CATSREDRGHEKLFF.

The genes are TRBV7-2 and TRBJ2-3; the D is unclear. The germline V gene has CDR1 SGHTA and CDR2 FQGNSA. Trimming stripped 1 base from V and 6 bases from J, with 8 bases between. CDR3 size: 13 residues. The CDR3 region has the DNA TGTGCCAGCAGCTTAGGGAACGGGGATACGCAGTATTTT. Encoded protein: CASSLGNGDTQYF.

This clone was detected only a few times. The chain combines TRBV7-3 with TRBJ2-2; TRBD1 agrees at 8 bases. Trimming took 5 bases from V and 3 from J; bases not matched to a gene: 8. The CDR3 length is 16 residues. Germline V gene sequence: CDR1 SGHTA, CDR2 FQGTGA. The DNA for the CDR3 is TGTGCCAGCAGCCGGACCGGGACAGGCCACACCGGGGAGCTGTTTTTT. Protein sequence: CASSRTGTGHTGELFF.

The chain is built from TRBV6-1 and TRBJ2-5; 11 bases line up with TRBD2. The CDR3 is 15 amino acids. Germline lookup yields CDR1 MNHNS and CDR2 SASEGT. The trim removed 7 bases at V and 2 bases at J, leaving 6 bases unmatched. The CDR3 here is CASTPGLAEQETQYF. CDR3 DNA sequence: TGTGCCAGCACTCCGGGACTAGCGGAACAAGAGACCCAGTACTTC.